The 5 T cell receptor beta chains listed next were all sequenced from one sample in a study of blood T cell repertoires in COVID-19. TCRdb's table, derived via immunoSEQ multiplex PCR, lists solely in-frame clones and lacks some. The profile covers 120,000 or so clones, with 80% to 90% appearing a single time and about an eighth taken by the ten largest. The sequenced sample consisted of peripheral blood. Every receptor here comes from a human donor in a cohort sampled during active COVID-19.

This clone was seen only once. The chain employs TRBV29-1 and TRBJ2-5; tentatively, D is TRBD2 (7 bases). Germline CDR1 is SQVTM and CDR2 is ANQGSEA. Trimming stripped 6 bases from V and 1 base from J, with 9 bases between. The CDR3 sequence is 12 residues long. The CDR3 DNA reads as TGCAGCGTGGGGGGGCCCCAAGAGACCCAGTACTTC. As protein: CSVGGPQETQYF.

The CDR3 protein is CASSLGGRVDGYTF. In nucleotides, the CDR3 is TGTGCCAGCTCACTTGGCGGCAGGGTCGATGGCTACACCTTC. V usage is TRBV18 and J usage is TRBJ1-2; possibly TRBD1 for D (5 bases). Trimming left V 4 bases short and J 6 bases short, with 15 bases between. This CDR3 region has 14 residues. CDR1 and CDR2 from the germline V gene are KGHSH and LQKENI.

This chain joins TRBV13 and TRBJ1-1, with D tentatively TRBD1 (5 bases). Trimming took off 5 bases at V and 5 bases at J, with 12 bases between the two ends. CDR3 length: 13 amino acids. The germline CDR1 and CDR2 sequences are PRHDT and FYEKMQ (reference sequence). The CDR3 coding sequence is TGTGCCAGCAGCCTGATGGAGGGGACTGAAGCTTTCTTT. Residues: CASSLMEGTEAFF.

V and J are TRBV11-3 and TRBJ2-3; TRBD2 aligns across 8 bases. The CDR3 has 16 amino acids. In germline, CDR1 is SGHNT, CDR2 YENEEA. The ends lost 2 bases at V and 2 bases at J; junction bases unmatched: 6. The CDR3 sequence: CASSLKLADNTDTQYF. Written as DNA, the CDR3 is TGTGCCAGCAGCTTAAAACTAGCGGATAACACAGATACGCAGTATTTT.

This clone was seen once. V is TRBV20-1 and J is TRBJ2-7; D is possibly TRBD2 (5 bases). This CDR3 contains 11 residues. Trimming left V 5 bases short and J 6 bases short, with 11 bases between. CDR1 is DFQATT, CDR2 SNEGSKA, per germline (reference sequence). For the CDR3, the DNA is TGCAGTGCTGATCGGGGTGGCGAGCAGTACTTC. Residues: CSADRGGEQYF.